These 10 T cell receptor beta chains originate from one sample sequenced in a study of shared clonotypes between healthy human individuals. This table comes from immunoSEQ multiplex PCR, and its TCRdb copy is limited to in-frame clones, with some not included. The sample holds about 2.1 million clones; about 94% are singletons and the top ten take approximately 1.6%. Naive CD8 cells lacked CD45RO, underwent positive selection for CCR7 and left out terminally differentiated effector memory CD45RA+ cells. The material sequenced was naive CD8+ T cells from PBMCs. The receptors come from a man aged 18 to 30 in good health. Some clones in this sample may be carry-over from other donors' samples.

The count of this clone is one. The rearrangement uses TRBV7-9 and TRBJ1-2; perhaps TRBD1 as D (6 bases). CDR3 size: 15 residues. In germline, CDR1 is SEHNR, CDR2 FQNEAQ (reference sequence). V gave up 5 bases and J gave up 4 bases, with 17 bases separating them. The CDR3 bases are TGTGCCAGCAGCACACAGGGACCGAGGCTCTATGGCTACACCTTC. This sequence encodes CASSTQGPRLYGYTF.

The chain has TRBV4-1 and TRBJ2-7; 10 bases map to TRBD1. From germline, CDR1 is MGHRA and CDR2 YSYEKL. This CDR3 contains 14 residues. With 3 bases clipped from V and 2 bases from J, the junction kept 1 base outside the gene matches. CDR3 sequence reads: CASSHGQGAYEQYF. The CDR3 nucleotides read TGCGCCAGCAGCCACGGACAGGGGGCCTACGAGCAGTACTTC.

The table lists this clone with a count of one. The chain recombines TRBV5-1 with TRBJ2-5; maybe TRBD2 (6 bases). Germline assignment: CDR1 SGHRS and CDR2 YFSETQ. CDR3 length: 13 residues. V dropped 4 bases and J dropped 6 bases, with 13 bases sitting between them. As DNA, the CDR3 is TGCGCCAGCAGCCCCGGCGGGGAGAAGACCCAGTACTTC. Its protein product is CASSPGGEKTQYF.

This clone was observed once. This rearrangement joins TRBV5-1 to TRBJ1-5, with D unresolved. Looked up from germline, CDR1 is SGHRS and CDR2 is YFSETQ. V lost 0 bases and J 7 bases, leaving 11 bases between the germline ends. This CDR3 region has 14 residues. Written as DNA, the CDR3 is TGCGCCAGCAGCTTGGCCCGGGGAGACCAGCCCCAGCATTTT. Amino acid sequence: CASSLARGDQPQHF.

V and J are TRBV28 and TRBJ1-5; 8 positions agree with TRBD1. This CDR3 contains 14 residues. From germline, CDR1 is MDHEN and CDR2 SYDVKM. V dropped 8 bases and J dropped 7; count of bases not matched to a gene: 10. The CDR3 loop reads CASLPQGGWQPQHF. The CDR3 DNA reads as TGTGCCAGCCTCCCACAGGGGGGATGGCAGCCCCAGCATTTT.

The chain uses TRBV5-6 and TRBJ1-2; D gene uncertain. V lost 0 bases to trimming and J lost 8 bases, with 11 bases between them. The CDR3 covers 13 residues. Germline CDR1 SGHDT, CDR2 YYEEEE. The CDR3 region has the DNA TGTGCCAGCAGCTTGGAGTTTGCCGGGGGCTACACCTTC. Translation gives CASSLEFAGGYTF. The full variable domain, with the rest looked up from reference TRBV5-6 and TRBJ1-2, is DAGVTQSPTHLIKTRGQQVTLRCSPKSGHDTVSWYQQALGQGPQFIFQYYEEEERQRGNFPDRFSGHQFPNYSSELNVNALLLGDSALYLCASSLEFAGGYTFGSGTRLTVV.

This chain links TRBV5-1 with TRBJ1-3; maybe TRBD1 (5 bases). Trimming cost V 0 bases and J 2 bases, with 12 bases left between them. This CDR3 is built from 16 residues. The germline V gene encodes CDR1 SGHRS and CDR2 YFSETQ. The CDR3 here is CASSLVLRGTGNTIYF. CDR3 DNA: TGCGCCAGCAGCTTGGTGTTGCGGGGGACTGGAAACACCATATATTTT.

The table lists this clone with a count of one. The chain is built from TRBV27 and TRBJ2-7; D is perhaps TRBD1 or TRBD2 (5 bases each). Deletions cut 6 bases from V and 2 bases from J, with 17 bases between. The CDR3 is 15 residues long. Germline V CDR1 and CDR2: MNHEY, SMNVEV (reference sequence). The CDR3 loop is CASSPRGVGAYEQYF. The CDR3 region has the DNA TGTGCCAGCAGCCCCCGAGGGGTTGGTGCCTACGAGCAGTACTTC.

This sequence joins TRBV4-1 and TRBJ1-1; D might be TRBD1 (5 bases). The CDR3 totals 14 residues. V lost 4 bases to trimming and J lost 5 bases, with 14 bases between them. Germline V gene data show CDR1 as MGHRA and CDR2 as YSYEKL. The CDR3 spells CASSPIGEGTEAFF. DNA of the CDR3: TGCGCCAGCAGCCCGATAGGGGAGGGGACTGAAGCTTTCTTT.

CDR3 sequence reads: CASSVGPIQGANTEAFF. The CDR3 DNA is TGTGCCAGCAGCGTCGGTCCGATACAGGGGGCGAACACTGAAGCTTTCTTT. The V and J genes are TRBV9 and TRBJ1-1, with 9 bases fitting TRBD1. The V and J ends lost 2 bases and 1 base, in that order; junction bases with no gene match: 9. The germline gives CDR1 SGDLS, CDR2 YYNGEE. This CDR3 is 17 amino acids long.